Sequencing of this TCR beta chain was carried out in a study of blood T cells in healthy people across ages. A J-beta primer mix and a sample-barcoded 5' primer were used in a second PCR of about 7 to 12 cycles. From the 5' RACE reads, TCRdb called clonotypes with MiXCR, one entry per CDR3 protein. The table lists some 890,000 distinct CDR3 sequences, about 27% of them singletons. These data were also reused for a study on T cells of mothers and their children.

This receptor was taken from a woman aged 40-49 years in good health. The material sequenced was blood.

The DNA for the CDR3 is TGTGCCAGCAGCTTATCGGCGAATTCACCCCTCCACTTT. This gives the protein CASSLSANSPLHF. V is TRBV7-2 and J is TRBJ1-6, with no clear D. Germline assignment: CDR1 SGHTA and CDR2 FQGNSA. Trimming left V 2 bases short and J 7 bases short, with 6 bases between. The CDR3 covers 13 residues.